This paragraph reports one T cell receptor (beta chain). Its antigen is not known. This entry comes from a study of graft-versus-host responses after intestinal transplantation. Overall study findings and caveats: Recipient-marrow GvH clones were detected, some having first appeared in ileum or blood.

Germline loops: CDR1 LNHDA, CDR2 SQIVND (reference sequence). The CDR3 loop spans 15 amino acids. V lost 3 bases to trimming and J lost 4 bases, with 13 bases between them. Profiling relied on immunoSEQ multiplex PCR, and the TCRdb table lists in-frame clones only, not all of them. Among tens of thousands of clones, approximately 90% were seen once, and the ten largest hold 7% to 9.5%. The genes are TRBV19 and TRBJ1-5, with D possibly TRBD1 on 5 matching bases. The receptor was isolated from a human donor who was the organ donor for an intestinal transplant. The material sequenced was unstimulated CD8+ T cells sorted from spleen or lymph node cells, taken before transplant. CDR3 DNA: TGTGCCAGTAGTATTTATGACAGTGGAAATCAGCCCCAGCATTTT. Translating gives CASSIYDSGNQPQHF. Using reference TRBV19 and TRBJ1-5 for the parts outside the CDR3, the full variable domain is DGGITQSPKYLFRKEGQNVTLSCEQNLNHDAMYWYRQDPGQGLRLIYYSQIVNDFQKGDIAEGYSVSREKKESFPLTVTSAQKNPTAFYLCASSIYDSGNQPQHFGDGTRLSIL.